This T cell receptor (beta chain) was identified during a study of blood T cell repertoires in COVID-19. How the authors handled the data: By means of reference gene primer amplification, nucleated cell counts were estimated. TCRdb's copy holds only in-frame clones and misses some; the assay was immunoSEQ multiplex PCR. The D gene and trimming were derived from the DNA, and the V and J assignments and clone size from that table. Seen here are 84,000 or so clones, under 85% observed once, and the top ten hold 25% to 35%. Per germline, CDR1 KGHDR and CDR2 SFDVKD. This CDR3 has 17 residues. Unmatched junction bases numbered 6, after V lost 2 bases and J lost 2 bases.

This TCR was recovered from a woman of 80 years or more with acute or convalescent COVID-19. V is TRBV24-1 and J is TRBJ2-2, with TRBD2 identical over 8 bases. Material for sequencing was peripheral blood. The CDR3: CATSDSREGPNTGELFF. CDR3 coding DNA: TGTGCCACCAGTGATTCACGGGAGGGCCCCAACACCGGGGAGCTGTTTTTT.